This T cell receptor beta chain was identified during a study of siplizumab effects on memory and regulatory T cells. Per sample, the assay covered 80,000 to 100,000 TCR templates. Produced via immunoSEQ multiplex PCR; TCRdb's table is partial and in-frame only. The table has around 94,000 clones, approximately 90% seen once. Trimming left V 2 bases short and J 6 bases short, with 13 bases between. Germline CDR1 is KGHSH and CDR2 is LQKENI. This CDR3 spans 14 amino acids. This clone was observed once. The clonotype was recovered from a human donor in good health. The rearrangement uses TRBV18 and TRBJ1-2, with D unclear. Sequences were obtained from CD4+ T cells sorted from blood. CDR3 sequence (DNA): TGTGCCAGCTCACCAACCGTGGTGAACCATGGCTACACCTTC. This sequence encodes CASSPTVVNHGYTF.